This TCR beta chain was documented in a study of blood T cells in healthy people across ages. Then a second PCR, running about 6 to 11 cycles, was carried out with a sample-barcoded 5' primer and a J-beta primer mix. TCRdb reanalysed the 5' RACE reads using MiXCR and keeps one entry per CDR3 protein. The sample shows approximately 2,000,000 distinct CDR3 sequences, roughly two fifths of them seen only once. Between the trimmed V and J ends, which lost 6 bases and 7 bases, there was a span of 18 bases. Germline-derived CDR1 and CDR2 are MNHEY and SVGAGI. The CDR3 length is 14 residues. Study-wide results and caveats: Donor CMV status, an unknown factor, possibly confounded changes in expanded clonotypes. The study found more naive CD4+ cells and higher diversity in long-lived than aged donors. The recorded TCR beta diversity per million T cells decreased in a roughly linear manner with age.

This clonotype has just a few counts. Its target is not known. Sequenced input: blood. This sequence joins TRBV6-5 and TRBJ1-1, with D unresolved. The TCR originated in a human donor in good health. This chain's CDR3 is CASSPRSLGYEAFF. DNA of the CDR3: TGTGCCAGCAGCCCCAGGTCTCTAGGATATGAAGCTTTCTTT.